A single sample gave rise to the 21 T cell receptor beta chains below, sequenced in a study of T cells in tuberculosis. Documented time point: new active TB diagnosis, blood taken before or within 7 days of starting treatment. The protocol was immunoSEQ multiplex PCR, while the TCRdb copy is restricted to in-frame clones and leaves out a portion. The sample carries about 5,500 clones, around 98% recorded once. The starting material was PBMCs, obtained at tuberculosis diagnosis. These receptors were obtained from an adult with tuberculosis.

The chain uses TRBV5-1 and TRBJ2-5; 7 bases line up with TRBD2. Trimming took 2 bases from V and 1 from J; bases not matched to a gene: 14. The germline V gene encodes CDR1 SGHRS and CDR2 YFSETQ. The CDR3 sequence is 18 residues long. CDR3 sequence reads: CASSFQRLPGTIQETQYF. DNA of the CDR3: TGCGCCAGCAGCTTTCAAAGGTTGCCGGGGACTATCCAAGAGACCCAGTACTTC. The full variable domain, rest sourced from reference TRBV5-1 and TRBJ2-5, is KAGVTQTPRYLIKTRGQQVTLSCSPISGHRSVSWYQQTPGQGLQFLFEYFSETQRNKGNFPGRFSGRQFSNSRSEMNVSTLELGDSALYLCASSFQRLPGTIQETQYFGPGTRLLVL.

J is TRBJ1-2 and V is TRBV6-6; TRBD1 is a possible D gene (5 bases). Germline CDR1 MNHNY, CDR2 SVGAGI (reference sequence). The CDR3 is made up of 13 amino acids. Trimming shortened V by 4 bases and J by 8 bases, and 14 bases separated the two germline ends. CDR3 DNA sequence: TGTGCCAGCAGTTTGCCCGGTCGGGGGGGCTACACCTTC. Residues: CASSLPGRGGYTF.

CDR3 coding DNA: TGTGCCAGCAGCCAAGAGAGTAGCGGGAGTCCCGGGGAGCTGTTTTTT. Amino acids: CASSQESSGSPGELFF. This chain connects TRBV4-2 to TRBJ2-2; 9 bases align to TRBD2. The germline V gene encodes CDR1 LGHNA and CDR2 YNFKEQ. The CDR3 loop spans 16 amino acids. The V and J ends lost 0 bases and 6 bases, in that order; junction bases with no gene match: 5.

The chain combines TRBV15 with TRBJ1-2; D call uncertain. V dropped 3 bases and J dropped 4 bases, with 24 bases sitting between them. Germline V gene sequence: CDR1 LNHNV, CDR2 YYDKDF (reference sequence). The CDR3 is 18 residues long. The CDR3: CATSSPWWTSSQGYGYTF. CDR3 DNA: TGTGCCACCAGCAGCCCCTGGTGGACTTCCTCCCAAGGCTATGGCTACACCTTC.

This chain uses TRBV7-2 with TRBJ2-7; weak D call: TRBD2 (5 bases). Germline V CDR1 and CDR2: SGHTA, FQGNSA. V shed 1 base and J shed 3 bases, with 10 bases lying between them. The CDR3 totals 14 residues. The CDR3 here is CASSLGLAFYEQYF. The CDR3 DNA reads as TGTGCCAGCAGCTTAGGCCTAGCTTTCTACGAGCAGTACTTC.

This clone was recorded once. This sequence joins TRBV29-1 and TRBJ2-5, with 8 bases identical to TRBD1. Germline loops: CDR1 SQVTM, CDR2 ANQGSEA. The CDR3 consists of 13 residues. Trimming cost V 6 bases and J 6 bases; bases outside gene matches: 9. CDR3 amino acids: CSVERQGSKTQYF. In DNA, the CDR3 is TGCAGCGTGGAACGACAGGGGTCGAAGACCCAGTACTTC.

The chain uses TRBV7-9 and TRBJ2-3; TRBD2 aligns across 7 bases. The CDR3 is made up of 13 amino acids. Germline V gene lookup returns CDR1 SEHNR and CDR2 FQNEAQ (reference sequence). Trimming cost V 4 bases and J 6 bases; bases outside gene matches: 4. DNA for the CDR3: TGTGCCAGCAGCTCCCTAGCGGCCGATACGCAGTATTTT. Its protein product is CASSSLAADTQYF.

The V and J genes are TRBV6-5 and TRBJ2-3; tentatively, D is TRBD1 (6 bases). V lost 8 bases to trimming and J lost 11 bases, with 14 bases between them. This CDR3 has 11 residues. Germline CDR1 reads MNHEY; CDR2 reads SVGAGI. The CDR3 DNA sequence: TGTGCCAGCGCGTGGGGGCAGGTGCAGTATTTT. Protein product: CASAWGQVQYF.

V gene TRBV30 combines with J gene TRBJ1-2, with TRBD1 as a possible D gene (6 bases). Germline CDR1 is GTSNPN and CDR2 is SVGIG (reference sequence). The ends were cut back, 3 bases at V and 5 bases at J, with 10 bases in the middle. This CDR3 contains 12 residues. In DNA, the CDR3 is TGTGCCTGGAGCGCCGGACAGTATGGCTACACCTTC. Protein: CAWSAGQYGYTF.

The chain couples TRBV27 to TRBJ2-3, with 11 bases fitting TRBD1. Germline CDR1 is MNHEY and CDR2 is SMNVEV (reference sequence). J lost 2 bases, V lost 4 bases, and 8 bases had no gene match. This CDR3 is 17 amino acids long. The CDR3 DNA follows: TGTGCCAGCAGTTGGGGGACAGGGGGGGGATTCACAGATACGCAGTATTTT. It yields the protein CASSWGTGGGFTDTQYF.

The rearrangement uses TRBV30 and TRBJ1-1; 8 bases match TRBD1. V was pared by 2 bases and J by 1 base, with 6 bases of the junction left unmatched. There are 15 residues in the CDR3. Per germline, CDR1 GTSNPN and CDR2 SVGIG (reference sequence). The CDR3, as DNA: TGTGCCTGGAGTCAACCGCAGGGGGCGAACACTGAAGCTTTCTTT. Encoded protein: CAWSQPQGANTEAFF.

This chain joins TRBV10-3 and TRBJ2-7, with TRBD2 matching 7 bases. CDR3 length equals 13 residues. Germline CDR1 is ENHRY and CDR2 is SYGVKD. Trimming at V came to 3 bases and at J to 4 bases, leaving 3 bases not matched to a gene. CDR3 region: CAISDISGYEQYF. In nucleotides, the CDR3 is TGTGCCATCAGTGATATTAGCGGGTACGAGCAGTACTTC.

The chain joins TRBV5-1 to TRBJ2-1; 7 bases line up with TRBD2. This CDR3 has 15 residues. The germline gives CDR1 SGHRS, CDR2 YFSETQ. Trimming took 7 bases from V and 5 from J; bases not matched to a gene: 12. Here the CDR3 reads CASPELALGDNEQFF. For the CDR3, the DNA is TGCGCCAGCCCGGAACTAGCGTTAGGCGACAATGAGCAGTTCTTC.

This chain links TRBV11-2 with TRBJ1-2; 9 positions agree with TRBD1. Germline V lookup: CDR1 SGHAT, CDR2 FQNNGV. The trim removed 1 base at V and 0 bases at J, leaving 12 bases unmatched. The CDR3 consists of 19 residues. CDR3 region: CASSLAPGQGGPSNYGYTF. The CDR3 coding sequence is TGTGCCAGCAGCTTAGCACCGGGACAGGGTGGACCCTCTAACTATGGCTACACCTTC.

The J gene is TRBJ1-6, the V gene TRBV27, with D perhaps TRBD1 (5 bases). V lost 6 bases and J 7 bases, leaving 25 bases between the germline ends. The germline CDR1 and CDR2 sequences are MNHEY and SMNVEV (reference sequence). The length of the CDR3 is 18 residues. CDR3 amino acids: CASRRGWGDAAKNSPLHF. In nucleotides, the CDR3 is TGTGCCAGCAGGAGAGGGTGGGGGGACGCCGCGAAGAATTCACCCCTCCACTTT.

The chain joins TRBV11-3 to TRBJ2-1; D may be TRBD2 (6 bases). Germline V gene sequence: CDR1 SGHNT, CDR2 YENEEA. The CDR3 loop spans 15 amino acids. V gave up 4 bases and J gave up 10 bases, with 20 bases separating them. The CDR3 region has the DNA TGTGCCAGCAGCTCGGGTAGCGGAGGCCTCCGGGAGCAGTTCTTC. This sequence encodes CASSSGSGGLREQFF.

The J gene is TRBJ2-3, the V gene TRBV6-5; 10 bases match TRBD2. V was clipped by 6 bases and J by 1 base; unmatched bases: 4. The CDR3 runs to 15 residues. The germline V gene has CDR1 MNHEY and CDR2 SVGAGI. The CDR3 sequence is CASRIAGGRTDTQYF. Here the CDR3 DNA reads TGTGCCAGCAGAATAGCGGGAGGTCGCACAGATACGCAGTATTTT.

The J gene is TRBJ2-7, the V gene TRBV5-1, with 7 positions matching TRBD2. V gave up 4 bases and J gave up 1 base; unmatched junction bases: 8. Germline V lookup: CDR1 SGHRS, CDR2 YFSETQ. CDR3 length equals 15 residues. The CDR3 is CASSPIGEGSYEQYF. CDR3 bases: TGCGCCAGCAGCCCGATTGGGGAGGGGTCCTACGAGCAGTACTTC.

The V and J genes are TRBV9 and TRBJ1-1; 8 nucleotides match TRBD1. The CDR3 has 16 residues. Germline CDR1 and CDR2: SGDLS and YYNGEE. Trimming took 3 bases from V and 5 from J; bases not matched to a gene: 12. Written as DNA, the CDR3 is TGTGCCAGCAGCGCGTCCCCAGGGGGCGCGGGGACTGAAGCTTTCTTT. Its translation: CASSASPGGAGTEAFF.

J is TRBJ2-1 and V is TRBV2; D ambiguous. This CDR3 is built from 16 residues. The ends were cut back, 6 bases at V and 6 bases at J, with 21 bases in the middle. Germline CDR1 SNHLY, CDR2 FYNNEI. CDR3 residues: CASRIFLRLSSNEQFF. CDR3 DNA: TGTGCCAGCAGAATCTTTTTACGGTTAAGCTCCAATGAGCAGTTCTTC.

The chain recombines TRBV7-5 with TRBJ1-1; the table's D call, TRBD1, was not checked against the DNA. TRBV7-5 is a pseudogene segment. The CDR3 spans 18 residues. The CDR3 loop is CARSRIRGRGRMNTEAFF. CDR3 sequence (DNA): TGTGCCAGAAGTCGCATAAGGGGGCGCGGGCGCATGAACACTGAAGCTTTCTTT.